The 22 T cell receptor beta chains below were found in one sample sequenced in a study of PD-1 blockade in mismatch repair-deficient tumors. Profiled with immunoSEQ multiplex PCR; TCRdb holds only in-frame clones, not every one. This table has 60,000 to 70,000 clones, approximately 90% appearing once. This specimen consisted of peripheral blood, obtained 52 weeks after starting pembrolizumab. The receptors come from an adult with mismatch repair-deficient cancer.

J is TRBJ2-2 and V is TRBV10-3, with TRBD2 matching over 8 bases. The trim removed 5 bases at V and 4 bases at J, leaving 6 bases unmatched. CDR3 length equals 15 residues. Germline values: CDR1 ENHRY, CDR2 SYGVKD. The CDR3: CAISRAGGGTGELFF. DNA for the CDR3: TGTGCCATCAGTCGGGCGGGAGGAGGCACCGGGGAGCTGTTTTTT.

CDR3 sequence (DNA): TGTGCCAGCAGCTTACGAGTCAAACCCCACAATGAGCAGTTCTTC. This sequence encodes CASSLRVKPHNEQFF. The gene calls are TRBV7-9 and TRBJ2-1; D not resolved. The CDR3 length is 15 residues. Germline V gives CDR1 SEHNR, CDR2 FQNEAQ (reference sequence). V dropped 2 bases and J dropped 5 bases, with 13 bases sitting between them.

In this sample, this clone turned up once. The rearrangement links TRBV6-1 to TRBJ2-7, with 7 nucleotides matching TRBD1. CDR1 is MNHNS and CDR2 is SASEGT in the germline V gene. The CDR3 has 12 residues. Unmatched junction bases numbered 0, after V lost 4 bases and J lost 3 bases. CDR3: CASSGQGYEQYF. Written as DNA, the CDR3 is TGTGCCAGCAGTGGACAGGGCTACGAGCAGTACTTC.

The chain recombines TRBV19 with TRBJ1-2; no definite D call. The germline gives CDR1 LNHDA, CDR2 SQIVND (reference sequence). This CDR3 has 12 amino acids. Deletions cut 0 bases from V and 7 bases from J, with 6 bases between. The CDR3 reads CASSIEGTGYTF. DNA for the CDR3: TGTGCCAGTAGTATAGAAGGAACTGGCTACACCTTC.

The chain carries TRBV27 and TRBJ2-7, with a weak D call TRBD2 (5 bases). The germline V gene has CDR1 MNHEY and CDR2 SMNVEV (reference sequence). V lost 5 bases and J lost 3, with 20 bases in between. This CDR3 contains 16 residues. In nucleotides, the CDR3 is TGTGCCAGCAGTCTCTCTCGAGGGAGAAGCGTCTACGAGCAGTACTTC. It is translated as CASSLSRGRSVYEQYF.

This clone was detected once. The chain links TRBV6-5 to TRBJ2-7, with 8 bases that match TRBD2. Germline V CDR1 and CDR2: MNHEY, SVGAGI. This CDR3 region has 15 residues. J was trimmed by 2 bases and V by 4 bases; bases with no gene match: 7. The CDR3, as DNA: TGTGCCAGCAGTTCCACCGGGACTAGGACCTACGAGCAGTACTTC. This encodes CASSSTGTRTYEQYF.

For this clone: A read error may produce the germline difference seen at one junction end. The chain is built from TRBV30 and TRBJ2-7; maybe TRBD1 (5 bases). The germline CDR1 and CDR2 sequences are GTSNPN and SVGIG (reference sequence). This CDR3 comprises 12 residues. The CDR3 nucleotides read TGTGCCTGGAGTGTATTTGGTCAGGGTCTCAACTTC. It yields the protein CAWSVFGQGLNF.

The genes are TRBV18 and TRBJ1-4; TRBD1 is a possible D gene (5 bases). The V end was cut by 3 bases, the J end by 7 bases, with 15 bases between. Per germline, CDR1 KGHSH and CDR2 LQKENI. There are 15 residues in the CDR3. The CDR3 DNA follows: TGTGCCAGCTCACCTGGGCAGGGTCGGCTTGAAAAACTGTTTTTT. It is translated as CASSPGQGRLEKLFF.

The chain employs TRBV27 and TRBJ1-1; D is unresolved. Between the trimmed V and J ends, which lost 4 bases and 4 bases, there was a span of 10 bases. The CDR3 runs to 13 residues. Germline-derived CDR1 and CDR2 are MNHEY and SMNVEV (reference sequence). The CDR3 bases are TGTGCCAGCAGTTGGGGAACCAGCACTGAAGCTTTCTTT. As protein: CASSWGTSTEAFF.

J is TRBJ2-5 and V is TRBV29-1; D possibly corresponds to TRBD2 (7 bases). In germline, CDR1 is SQVTM, CDR2 ANQGSEA. CDR3 length: 14 residues. Trimming removed 3 bases from V and 2 bases from J, with 13 bases in between. CDR3 protein: CSVDGGQTQETQYF. As DNA, the CDR3 is TGCAGCGTTGACGGGGGGCAGACGCAAGAGACCCAGTACTTC. Variable domain in full (rest from reference TRBV29-1 and TRBJ2-5): SAVISQKPSRDICQRGTSLTIQCQVDSQVTMMFWYRQQPGQSLTLIATANQGSEATYESGFVIDKFPISRPNLTFSTLTVSNMSPEDSSIYLCSVDGGQTQETQYFGPGTRLLVL.

The CDR3, as DNA: TGTGCCATCAGTGATCTCGACGGGAGTGAGGTTGAGCAGTTCTTC. This sequence encodes CAISDLDGSEVEQFF. This sequence joins TRBV10-3 and TRBJ2-1, with D possibly matching TRBD2 (6 bases). V lost 3 bases to trimming and J lost 9 bases, with 18 bases between them. CDR1 is ENHRY and CDR2 is SYGVKD in the germline V gene. The CDR3 is 15 amino acids.

The chain carries TRBV6-4 and TRBJ2-3; D may be TRBD1 or TRBD2 (5 bases each). CDR3 length equals 16 residues. Germline-derived CDR1 and CDR2 are MRHNA and SNTAGT. Deletions cut 0 bases from V and 1 base from J, with 11 bases between. The CDR3 coding sequence is TGTGCCAGCAGTGACTCGGGGGTAGGAGGCACAGATACGCAGTATTTT. Amino acid sequence: CASSDSGVGGTDTQYF.

The CDR3 spells CASSIGDKTYEQYF. The CDR3 bases are TGTGCCAGTAGTATTGGGGACAAGACATACGAGCAGTACTTC. The chain has TRBV19 and TRBJ2-7, with D possibly being TRBD1 (6 bases). Looked up from germline, CDR1 is LNHDA and CDR2 is SQIVND (reference sequence). The CDR3 totals 14 residues. Trimming took off 3 bases at V and 4 bases at J, with 13 bases between the two ends. Combining the CDR3 with reference TRBV19 and TRBJ2-7 gives the whole variable domain DGGITQSPKYLFRKEGQNVTLSCEQNLNHDAMYWYRQDPGQGLRLIYYSQIVNDFQKGDIAEGYSVSREKKESFPLTVTSAQKNPTAFYLCASSIGDKTYEQYFGPGTRLTVT.

This clone was observed a handful of times. This chain joins TRBV6-5 and TRBJ2-7; possible D gene TRBD1, 6 bases. This CDR3 is built from 15 residues. V lost 2 bases to trimming and J lost 3 bases, with 14 bases between them. Per the germline V gene, CDR1 is MNHEY and CDR2 is SVGAGI. This chain's CDR3 is CASSYVQGASYEQYF. The CDR3 DNA reads TGTGCCAGCAGTTACGTACAGGGCGCTAGCTACGAGCAGTACTTC.

The gene calls are TRBV19 and TRBJ2-7, with 8 nucleotides matching TRBD2. Germline CDR1 LNHDA, CDR2 SQIVND (reference sequence). V was pared by 5 bases and J by 3 bases, with 12 bases of the junction left unmatched. There are 16 residues in the CDR3. The CDR3 spells CASSVLLTGTSYEQYF. CDR3 bases: TGTGCCAGTAGTGTTCTCCTAACCGGGACTAGCTACGAGCAGTACTTC.

This clone was observed once. The chain is built from TRBV19 and TRBJ2-3; tentatively, D is TRBD1 or TRBD2 (5 bases each). V shed 1 base and J shed 8 bases, with 16 bases lying between them. Germline CDR1 and CDR2: LNHDA and SQIVND (reference sequence). There are 15 residues in the CDR3. The CDR3 DNA reads TGTGCCAGTAGTATAGGGGGGAGTAGACGGGGTACGCAGTATTTT. Residues: CASSIGGSRRGTQYF.

The chain is built from TRBV7-8 and TRBJ1-1; no definite D call. This CDR3 comprises 15 residues. Germline CDR1 SGHVS, CDR2 FQNEAQ. The V and J ends lost 7 bases and 4 bases respectively, with 19 bases between them. In DNA, the CDR3 is TGTGCCAGCAAAACCTCCGGGAATCCCATCACTGAAGCTTTCTTT. It yields the protein CASKTSGNPITEAFF. The full variable domain, completed using reference TRBV7-8 and TRBJ1-1, is GAGVSQSPRYKVAKRGQDVALRCDPISGHVSLFWYQQALGQGPEFLTYFQNEAQLDKSGLPSDRFFAERPEGSVSTLKIQRTQQEDSAVYLCASKTSGNPITEAFFGQGTRLTVV.

This sequence joins TRBV7-2 and TRBJ2-7, with TRBD1 as a possible D gene (6 bases). CDR3 length equals 14 residues. Germline V gene data show CDR1 as SGHTA and CDR2 as FQGNSA. The V end lost 0 bases, the J end lost 4 bases, and 10 bases lay between the germline ends. CDR3 region: CASSLAWQGYEQYF. DNA for the CDR3: TGTGCCAGCAGCTTAGCGTGGCAGGGGTACGAGCAGTACTTC.

The chain carries TRBV28 and TRBJ2-7, with 8 bases identical to TRBD2. This CDR3 comprises 16 residues. The V segment lost 4 bases and the J segment 5 bases; nucleotides outside the gene matches: 13. Germline values: CDR1 MDHEN, CDR2 SYDVKM. CDR3: CASSSWGRGRNDEQYF. The DNA of the CDR3 is TGTGCCAGCAGTTCGTGGGGGCGCGGGAGGAACGACGAGCAGTACTTC.

The chain carries TRBV7-8 and TRBJ2-7; TRBD2 aligns across 9 bases. The CDR3 is made up of 14 amino acids. J was trimmed by 6 bases and V by 5 bases; bases with no gene match: 8. Germline CDR1 reads SGHVS; CDR2 reads FQNEAQ. As DNA, the CDR3 is TGTGCCAGCAGCCCAGGCAAACTAGCGGGCGAGCAGTACTTC. Translation: CASSPGKLAGEQYF.

The V gene is TRBV27, the J gene TRBJ2-3, with 12 bases identical to TRBD2. The CDR3 loop spans 18 amino acids. With V trimmed by 5 bases and J by 4 bases, 13 bases remained unmatched. Germline CDR1 is MNHEY and CDR2 is SMNVEV (reference sequence). CDR3 amino acids: CASSPDNVLAGGADTQYF. The CDR3 DNA follows: TGTGCCAGCAGTCCCGACAACGTACTAGCGGGAGGTGCAGATACGCAGTATTTT.

This clone was counted only a few times. The chain couples TRBV4-1 to TRBJ2-6; D is unresolved. Germline CDR1 MGHRA, CDR2 YSYEKL. V shed 0 bases and J shed 10 bases, with 16 bases lying between them. This CDR3 spans 16 amino acids. This CDR3 reads CASSQEWQRRTNVLTF. In nucleotides, the CDR3 is TGCGCCAGCAGCCAAGAGTGGCAACGTAGAACGAACGTCCTGACTTTC.